This T cell receptor beta chain was observed in a study of cytomegalovirus exposure and HLA in healthy donors. CDR3 size: 11 residues. The germline CDR1 and CDR2 sequences are ENHRY and SYGVKD. Trimming cost V 4 bases and J 6 bases, with 7 bases left between them. Only in-frame clones appear in the TCRdb table, and some are missing; sequencing was by immunoSEQ multiplex PCR. The data hold roughly 300,000 clones, with more than 80% observed a single time. What was sequenced was PBMCs. The sequence derives from a woman younger than 35 in good health and CMV-seronegative. The V gene is TRBV10-3, the J gene TRBJ2-7; TRBD1 might be the D (5 bases). For the CDR3, the DNA is TGTGCCATCAGTGTCGACAGCGAGCAGTACTTC. Amino acids: CAISVDSEQYF.